This TCR beta chain came from a study of T cell changes during pregnancy in multiple sclerosis. Germline trimming cut 7 bases from V and 7 bases from J; bases unmatched to any gene: 2. CDR1 is SGDLS and CDR2 is YYNGEE in the germline V gene. The CDR3 extends over 12 amino acids. Produced via immunoSEQ multiplex PCR; TCRdb's table is partial and in-frame only. The data show roughly 44,000 clones, 88% seen once. The TCR comes from a female donor in good health, enrolled as a control in a pregnancy study. The rearrangement links TRBV9 to TRBJ1-6; TRBD1 matches 7 bases. The sequencing used CD8+ T cells from peripheral blood mononuclear cells, collected after pregnancy. CDR3 sequence reads: CASGTENSPLHF. The CDR3 DNA sequence: TGTGCCAGCGGGACAGAGAATTCACCCCTCCACTTT.